This TCR beta chain was captured in a study of low-dose radiotherapy and immunotherapy resistance in tumors. Study in general: One day prior to radiation and immunotherapy, intravenous cyclophosphamide at 200 mg/m2 was given, repeated every two weeks.

This clonotype came up many times. Trimming took off 6 bases at V and 2 bases at J, with 8 bases between the two ends. CDR1 and CDR2 (germline): SGHKS, YYEKEE (reference sequence). The CDR3 covers 13 residues. First-strand cDNA relied on TRAV- and TRBV-specific primers spanning alpha and beta chains. Amplification of TCRs used a constant-region primer and V-primer adapter for about 18 PCR cycles. TCRdb itself ran the reads through MiXCR, one entry per CDR3 protein. The sample records 65,000 to 85,000 distinct CDR3 sequences, about 17% being singletons. As for time point: after trial treatment. Documented treatment: LDRT plus nivolumab, ipilimumab, low-dose cyclophosphamide and aspirin (RACIN trial). Advanced solid tumors lacking tumor-infiltrating lymphocytes characterized eligible patients.

The material was PBMCs, obtained after low-dose radiotherapy plus immunotherapy. The origin of this receptor is a male donor with prostate cancer. J is TRBJ1-4 and V is TRBV5-5; D gene unclear. CDR3 DNA sequence: TGTGCCAGCAAGCTTGCGACTAATGAAAAACTGTTTTTT. It yields the protein CASKLATNEKLFF.